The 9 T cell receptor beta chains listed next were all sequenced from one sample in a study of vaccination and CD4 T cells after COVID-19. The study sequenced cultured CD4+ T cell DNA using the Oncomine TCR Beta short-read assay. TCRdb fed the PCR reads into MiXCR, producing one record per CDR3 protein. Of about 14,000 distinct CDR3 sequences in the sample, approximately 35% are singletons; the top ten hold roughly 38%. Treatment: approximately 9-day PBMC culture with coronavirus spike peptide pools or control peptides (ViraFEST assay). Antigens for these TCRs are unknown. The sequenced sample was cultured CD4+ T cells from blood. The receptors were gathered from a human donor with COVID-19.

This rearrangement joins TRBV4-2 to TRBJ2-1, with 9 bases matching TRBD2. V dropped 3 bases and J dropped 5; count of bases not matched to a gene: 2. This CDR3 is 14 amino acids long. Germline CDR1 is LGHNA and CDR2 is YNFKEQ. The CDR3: CASSHGLANNEQFF. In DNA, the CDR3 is TGTGCCAGCAGCCACGGACTAGCGAACAATGAGCAGTTCTTC.

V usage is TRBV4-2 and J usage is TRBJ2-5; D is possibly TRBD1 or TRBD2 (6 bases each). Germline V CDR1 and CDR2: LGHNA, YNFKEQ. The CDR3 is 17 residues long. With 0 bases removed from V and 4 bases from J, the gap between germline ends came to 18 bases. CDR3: CASSQDGAGGRGETQYF. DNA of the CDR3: TGTGCCAGCAGCCAAGACGGGGCTGGGGGGCGGGGAGAGACCCAGTACTTC.

In nucleotides, the CDR3 is TGCGCCAGCAGCCACGCGACTAGCGGGGGTAGCACAGATACGCAGTATTTT. Protein product: CASSHATSGGSTDTQYF. This rearrangement joins TRBV4-1 to TRBJ2-3; 12 bases are shared with TRBD2. Per germline, CDR1 MGHRA and CDR2 YSYEKL. V dropped 3 bases and J dropped 0; count of bases not matched to a gene: 4. The CDR3 has 17 residues.

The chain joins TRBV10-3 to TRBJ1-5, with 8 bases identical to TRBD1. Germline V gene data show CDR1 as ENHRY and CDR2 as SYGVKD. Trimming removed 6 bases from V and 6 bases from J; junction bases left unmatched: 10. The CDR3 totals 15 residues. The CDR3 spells CAIRTDREPAQPQHF. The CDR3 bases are TGTGCCATCAGGACGGACAGGGAGCCCGCTCAGCCCCAGCATTTT.

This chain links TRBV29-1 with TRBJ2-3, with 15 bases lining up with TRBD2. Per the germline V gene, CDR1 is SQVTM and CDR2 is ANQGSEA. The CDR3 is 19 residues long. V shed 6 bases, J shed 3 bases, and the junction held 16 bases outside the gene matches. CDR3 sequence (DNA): TGCAGCGTGGCCACTCCGATGGGACTAGCGGGGGGAGGAACAGATACGCAGTATTTT. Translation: CSVATPMGLAGGGTDTQYF.

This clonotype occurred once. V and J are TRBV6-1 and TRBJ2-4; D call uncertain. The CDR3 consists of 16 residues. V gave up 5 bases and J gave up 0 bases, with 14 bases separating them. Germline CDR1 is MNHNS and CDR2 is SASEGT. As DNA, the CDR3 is TGTGCCAGCAGTCCGCCTGGGGAACGAGCCAAAAACATTCAGTACTTC. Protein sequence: CASSPPGERAKNIQYF.

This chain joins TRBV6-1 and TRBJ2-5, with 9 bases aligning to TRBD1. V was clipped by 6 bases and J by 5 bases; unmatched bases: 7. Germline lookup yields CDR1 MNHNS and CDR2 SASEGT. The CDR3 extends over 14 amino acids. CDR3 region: CASSAGTGWETQYF. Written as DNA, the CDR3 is TGTGCCAGCAGCGCCGGGACAGGGTGGGAGACCCAGTACTTC.

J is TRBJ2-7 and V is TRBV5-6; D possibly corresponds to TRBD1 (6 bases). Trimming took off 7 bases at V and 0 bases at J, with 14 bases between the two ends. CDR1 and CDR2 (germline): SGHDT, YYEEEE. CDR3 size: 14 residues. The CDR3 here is CASGRQDPSYEQYF. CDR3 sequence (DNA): TGTGCCAGCGGGAGACAGGACCCCTCCTACGAGCAGTACTTC.

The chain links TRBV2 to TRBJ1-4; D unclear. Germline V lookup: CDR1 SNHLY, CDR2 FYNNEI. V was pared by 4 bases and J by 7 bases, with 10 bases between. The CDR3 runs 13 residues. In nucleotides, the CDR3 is TGTGCCAGCAGTGGCAGACTTGGTGAAAAACTGTTTTTT. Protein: CASSGRLGEKLFF.